These 25 T cell receptor beta chains share one sample of origin, sequenced in a study of shared clonotypes between healthy human individuals. Here immunoSEQ multiplex PCR was the method, and the copy in TCRdb shows in-frame clones only, minus some. The sample consists of roughly 2,300,000 clones, about 90% of them appearing once. The specimen was naive CD4+ T cells from PBMCs. Subset reported: CD45RA+ positively selected. Receptor source: a man between 18 and 29 years old in good health. Some clones in this sample may be carry-over from other donors' samples.

V and J are TRBV4-2 and TRBJ1-2; TRBD1 is a possible D gene (6 bases). CDR1 is LGHNA, CDR2 YNFKEQ, per germline. The CDR3 has 15 amino acids. V lost 3 bases, J lost 2 bases, and 13 bases lay in between. The CDR3 nucleotides read TGTGCCAGCAGCCAGCCTGGGGGGCTAAACTATGGCTACACCTTC. It is translated as CASSQPGGLNYGYTF.

The V gene is TRBV29-1, the J gene TRBJ2-1; 9 bases are a match to TRBD2. Trimming cost V 0 bases and J 10 bases; bases outside gene matches: 7. The CDR3 contains 14 residues. The V gene's germline CDR1 is SQVTM and CDR2 ANQGSEA. The CDR3 region is CSVEDYPSGEEQFF. In nucleotides, the CDR3 is TGCAGCGTTGAAGATTACCCTAGCGGGGAGGAGCAGTTCTTC.

V gene TRBV5-1 combines with J gene TRBJ2-5, with TRBD2 matching over 9 bases. V shed 3 bases and J 3 bases; nucleotides not matched to a gene: 21. CDR1 and CDR2 (germline): SGHRS, YFSETQ. The CDR3 has 20 residues. CDR3 bases: TGCGCCAGCAGCTACTACTATAGTAGCGGGAGCGGGACTGCGGAAGAGACCCAGTACTTC. It translates to CASSYYYSSGSGTAEETQYF.

V gene TRBV6-1 combines with J gene TRBJ1-1, with no clear D. Germline CDR1 and CDR2: MNHNS and SASEGT. Deletions cut 7 bases from V and 4 bases from J, with 16 bases between. This CDR3 has 14 residues. In nucleotides, the CDR3 is TGTGCCAGCATCCAGAATCTAATGGGCACTGAAGCTTTCTTT. It specifies CASIQNLMGTEAFF.

V and J are TRBV28 and TRBJ1-6; 7 bases line up with TRBD1. V shed 11 bases, J shed 9 bases, and the junction held 10 bases outside the gene matches. The germline V gene encodes CDR1 MDHEN and CDR2 SYDVKM. CDR3 length equals 13 residues. The CDR3 spells CAGKDRVGSPLHF. The CDR3 bases are TGTGCCGGGAAAGACAGGGTGGGTTCACCCCTCCACTTT.

The chain uses TRBV19 and TRBJ1-5; 9 bases are a match to TRBD1. Losses at the gene ends were 7 bases for V and 6 bases for J; bases not matched to a gene: 7. The length of the CDR3 is 14 residues. Looked up from germline, CDR1 is LNHDA and CDR2 is SQIVND (reference sequence). CDR3: CASTHGTGFQPQHF. For the CDR3, the DNA is TGTGCCAGTACCCACGGGACAGGGTTTCAGCCCCAGCATTTT.

This clone was counted a single time. The rearrangement uses TRBV27 and TRBJ2-7, with a possible D match to TRBD2 (5 bases). CDR1 MNHEY and CDR2 SMNVEV come from the germline V gene (reference sequence). The V end was cut by 5 bases, the J end by 5 bases, with 19 bases between. CDR3 length: 15 residues. CDR3 loop: CASSDTPGLTHEQYF. CDR3 coding DNA: TGTGCCAGCAGTGATACTCCGGGATTAACCCACGAGCAGTACTTC.

The CDR3 loop is CASSELRGAKNIQYF. The CDR3 DNA reads TGTGCCAGCAGTGAATTAAGGGGAGCCAAAAACATTCAGTACTTC. The rearrangement uses TRBV2 and TRBJ2-4, with D tentatively TRBD1 (5 bases). V was pared by 2 bases and J by 0 bases, with 8 bases between. CDR1 SNHLY and CDR2 FYNNEI come from the germline V gene. The CDR3 consists of 15 residues.

CDR3 sequence: CATSREDRGYGYTF. In nucleotides, the CDR3 is TGTGCCACCAGCAGAGAGGACAGGGGTTATGGCTACACCTTC. This chain connects TRBV15 to TRBJ1-2; TRBD1 matches at 9 bases. V lost 0 bases and J lost 5; bases outside the gene matches: 1. CDR1 and CDR2 from the germline V gene are LNHNV and YYDKDF (reference sequence). CDR3 length: 14 residues.

The J gene is TRBJ2-4, the V gene TRBV11-2; perhaps TRBD2 as D (5 bases). Germline V CDR1 and CDR2: SGHAT, FQNNGV. This CDR3 region has 18 residues. V lost 1 base and J lost 2, with 18 bases in between. As DNA, the CDR3 is TGTGCCAGCAGCTTAGTCGGGGTCCTCGTGGCGACCAAAAACATTCAGTACTTC. This gives the protein CASSLVGVLVATKNIQYF.

This rearrangement joins TRBV6-6 to TRBJ1-1; weak D call: TRBD1 (6 bases). The CDR3 contains 13 residues. V lost 7 bases and J 1 base, leaving 10 bases between the germline ends. Germline V gene sequence: CDR1 MNHNY, CDR2 SVGAGI (reference sequence). CDR3 loop: CASTGTTNTEAFF. DNA of the CDR3: TGTGCCAGCACCGGGACAACGAACACTGAAGCTTTCTTT.

V usage is TRBV27 and J usage is TRBJ2-2; D unclear. The germline V gene has CDR1 MNHEY and CDR2 SMNVEV (reference sequence). V lost 3 bases to trimming and J lost 1 base, with 6 bases between them. The CDR3 has 14 residues. The CDR3 DNA sequence: TGTGCCAGCAGTTTGGGCCGGAACACCGGGGAGCTGTTTTTT. Translation: CASSLGRNTGELFF.

The chain combines TRBV7-9 with TRBJ2-7; 7 bases are a match to TRBD1. This CDR3 contains 15 residues. Unmatched junction bases numbered 9, after V lost 4 bases and J lost 3 bases. Germline CDR1 reads SEHNR; CDR2 reads FQNEAQ (reference sequence). The CDR3 reads CASSSARDSFYEQYF. CDR3 bases: TGTGCCAGCAGCTCCGCCCGGGACAGCTTCTACGAGCAGTACTTC.

The chain couples TRBV7-2 to TRBJ2-2; the D gene is possibly TRBD1 (5 bases). The CDR3 runs to 14 residues. Germline V lookup: CDR1 SGHTA, CDR2 FQGNSA. The ends were cut back, 7 bases at V and 1 base at J, with 10 bases in the middle. CDR3 in DNA: TGTGCCAGCACAAGGGGATGGAACACCGGGGAGCTGTTTTTT. Protein: CASTRGWNTGELFF.

V and J are TRBV6-5 and TRBJ2-5; D tentatively reads TRBD1 or TRBD2 (5 bases each). In germline, CDR1 is MNHEY, CDR2 SVGAGI. V was pared by 2 bases and J by 1 base, with 14 bases between. The CDR3 spans 16 residues. CDR3 residues: CASSYGGPRGQETQYF. The DNA of the CDR3 is TGTGCCAGCAGTTACGGAGGACCGAGGGGCCAAGAGACCCAGTACTTC.

The genes are TRBV6-5 and TRBJ1-1; TRBD1 matches 8 bases. Germline CDR1 MNHEY, CDR2 SVGAGI. The CDR3 is made up of 15 amino acids. The J segment lost 3 bases and the V segment lost 4 bases, leaving 7 bases of the junction unmatched. The CDR3 loop reads CASSFYRGTDTEAFF. CDR3 in DNA: TGTGCCAGCAGTTTTTACAGGGGGACGGACACTGAAGCTTTCTTT.

The chain couples TRBV19 to TRBJ1-2, with D uncertain. CDR1 and CDR2 (germline): LNHDA, SQIVND (reference sequence). V was clipped by 9 bases and J by 7 bases, with 18 bases between them. The CDR3 runs to 13 residues. This CDR3 reads CARDRPRIGGYTF. Here the CDR3 DNA reads TGTGCCAGGGATCGCCCTCGTATCGGTGGCTACACCTTC.

This chain joins TRBV19 and TRBJ2-5, with D possibly being TRBD1 (6 bases). Trimming took off 6 bases at V and 5 bases at J, with 16 bases between the two ends. The CDR3 has 14 residues. CDR1 is LNHDA and CDR2 is SQIVND in the germline V gene (reference sequence). The CDR3 spells CASSPRGNRETQYF. CDR3 nucleotide sequence: TGTGCCAGTAGCCCTAGGGGGAACCGGGAGACCCAGTACTTC.

The chain couples TRBV27 to TRBJ2-7, with D perhaps assigned TRBD1 or TRBD2 (5 bases each). V shed 2 bases and J shed 2 bases, with 10 bases lying between them. The CDR3 loop spans 14 amino acids. CDR1 and CDR2 from the germline V gene are MNHEY and SMNVEV (reference sequence). The CDR3 coding sequence is TGTGCCAGCAGTTTACGTCGGGACCCCTACGAGCAGTACTTC. This encodes CASSLRRDPYEQYF.

V usage is TRBV5-4 and J usage is TRBJ1-1; tentative D call: TRBD1 (5 bases). V was shortened by 1 base and J by 3 bases, with 16 bases between the two germline ends. The CDR3 spans 16 residues. Germline V gene data show CDR1 as SGHNT and CDR2 as YYREEE (reference sequence). This CDR3 reads CASSLPMGGGDTEAFF. CDR3 bases: TGTGCCAGCAGCTTGCCCATGGGGGGAGGCGACACTGAAGCTTTCTTT.

The chain couples TRBV7-3 to TRBJ2-3; 9 bases map to TRBD1. This CDR3 has 13 amino acids. CDR1 is SGHTA, CDR2 FQGTGA, per germline. Trimming cost V 3 bases and J 11 bases; bases outside gene matches: 6. CDR3: CASSLDPGQGQYF. In nucleotides, the CDR3 is TGTGCCAGCAGCTTGGACCCGGGACAGGGGCAGTATTTT.

J is TRBJ2-7 and V is TRBV5-1; TRBD1 matches at 7 bases. The CDR3 spans 13 residues. Germline V gives CDR1 SGHRS, CDR2 YFSETQ. Germline trimming cut 4 bases from V and 3 bases from J; bases unmatched to any gene: 4. CDR3: CASSRGQVYEQYF. The CDR3, as DNA: TGCGCCAGCAGCCGAGGACAGGTCTACGAGCAGTACTTC.

As to this clone: Other DNA sequences in this specimen translate into the identical CDR3. The rearrangement uses TRBV2 and TRBJ2-7; D gene ambiguous. Per the germline V gene, CDR1 is SNHLY and CDR2 is FYNNEI. CDR3 size: 12 residues. V gave up 4 bases and J gave up 1 base, with 5 bases separating them. The CDR3 sequence is CASSVLSYEQYF. The CDR3 nucleotides are TGTGCCAGCAGTGTGCTTTCCTACGAGCAGTACTTC.

This sequence joins TRBV25-1 and TRBJ2-1; a weak D match, TRBD2 (6 bases). From germline, CDR1 is MGHDK and CDR2 SYGVNS. This CDR3 is built from 14 residues. The V gene lost 4 bases and the J gene lost 4 bases, with 11 bases spanning the gap. The CDR3 here is CASSGLAPYNEQFF. As DNA, the CDR3 is TGTGCCAGCAGTGGCCTAGCGCCATACAATGAGCAGTTCTTC.

This clone was counted a single time. The chain links TRBV19 to TRBJ2-1, with D possibly TRBD1 on 6 matching bases. The V end was cut by 4 bases, the J end by 3 bases, with 10 bases between. Germline V lookup: CDR1 LNHDA, CDR2 SQIVND (reference sequence). This CDR3 has 14 residues. The CDR3, as DNA: TGTGCCAGTAGTAGCAGGGGATTCTACAATGAGCAGTTCTTC. Translating gives CASSSRGFYNEQFF.